This TCR beta chain stems from a study of cytomegalovirus exposure and HLA in healthy donors. At the level of the study: In a previous analysis, 100 million to 140 million unique TCR beta sequences were found from 150 million to 200 million T cells.

The PCR employed 60 Vbeta primers together with 13 Jbeta primers. Clones were sequenced by immunoSEQ multiplex PCR, and TCRdb holds only the in-frame ones, with some missing. The table shows 150,000 to 200,000 clones, with roughly 85% occurring only once. Study-level points and caveats: TCR beta V segments were, for the most part, productive about 90% or about 30% of the time in an earlier analysis.

Healthy bone marrow donors made up the cohort. About this clone: No antigen is known for it.

Specimen: PBMCs. The TCR comes from a woman in her forties or fifties in good health and CMV-seropositive.

The CDR3 DNA reads as TGCAGCGTTGAAGATCGGGATAGCTTGTATACGCAGTATTTT. Protein sequence: CSVEDRDSLYTQYF. The chain combines TRBV29-1 with TRBJ2-3; D is possibly TRBD2 (5 bases). This CDR3 has 14 amino acids. Looked up from germline, CDR1 is SQVTM and CDR2 is ANQGSEA. V lost 0 bases, J lost 7 bases, and 14 bases lay in between.